One sample yielded the 28 T cell receptor beta chains listed below, sequenced in a study of CD8 T cells in Susac syndrome. Random-hexamer reverse transcription was applied to roughly 0.5 to 1 ug RNA. TCRdb called the immunoSEQ multiplex PCR reads again in MiXCR, with one record for every CDR3 protein. Of some 200,000 distinct CDR3 sequences in the sample, 80% to 95% were seen once. Sequenced: CD8+ T cells from PBMCs. The receptors come from a human donor with multiple sclerosis.

V usage is TRBV27 and J usage is TRBJ2-5; the D gene is possibly TRBD1 (8 bases). With 6 bases removed from V and 5 bases from J, the gap between germline ends came to 22 bases. The CDR3 has 16 residues. In germline, CDR1 is MNHEY, CDR2 SMNVEV (reference sequence). The DNA for the CDR3 is TGTGCCAGCAGCCCACTCGGGGGGACAGGAAGCGAGACCCAGTACTTC. Its protein product is CASSPLGGTGSETQYF.

The genes are TRBV27 and TRBJ2-3; D ambiguous. Germline loops: CDR1 MNHEY, CDR2 SMNVEV (reference sequence). Trimming removed 8 bases at V and 6 bases at J, with 18 bases between. The CDR3 is 14 residues long. The CDR3 DNA reads TGTGCCAGCCACACTCTCGAGACCCCGGATACGCAGTATTTT. Translated, it gives CASHTLETPDTQYF.

The chain couples TRBV29-1 to TRBJ2-5; TRBD1 agrees at 7 bases. The germline V gene encodes CDR1 SQVTM and CDR2 ANQGSEA. The CDR3 runs to 13 residues. The V and J ends lost 7 bases and 0 bases, in that order; junction bases with no gene match: 5. The DNA of the CDR3 is TGCAGCGAAGGGACAGTCGACCAAGAGACCCAGTACTTC. Translating it yields CSEGTVDQETQYF.

The gene calls are TRBV7-8 and TRBJ1-5; D is uncertain. Germline CDR1 SGHVS, CDR2 FQNEAQ. The V end lost 5 bases, the J end lost 0 bases, and 20 bases lay between the germline ends. CDR3 length: 18 residues. The CDR3 here is CASSRPGITDYSNQPQHF. For the CDR3, the DNA is TGTGCCAGCAGCCGCCCCGGGATTACGGATTATAGCAATCAGCCCCAGCATTTT.

The rearrangement links TRBV6-2 or TRBV6-3 to TRBJ1-1; D gene uncertain. This CDR3 is built from 14 residues. Germline CDR1 reads MNHEY; CDR2 reads SVGEGT. V was trimmed by 2 bases and J by 2 bases, leaving 9 bases between them. This CDR3 is CASSYTPTNTEAFF. CDR3 sequence (DNA): TGTGCCAGCAGTTACACACCGACAAACACTGAAGCTTTCTTT.

The chain joins TRBV20-1 to TRBJ2-5; tentative D call: TRBD1 (5 bases). This CDR3 region has 15 residues. Germline V CDR1 and CDR2: DFQATT, SNEGSKA (reference sequence). V was trimmed by 3 bases and J by 5 bases, leaving 19 bases between them. The CDR3 sequence is CSARETTARVETQYF. Written as DNA, the CDR3 is TGCAGTGCTAGGGAGACGACAGCACGCGTCGAGACCCAGTACTTC.

The chain is built from TRBV29-1 and TRBJ2-1; D not resolved. The CDR3 is 15 amino acids. CDR1 is SQVTM, CDR2 ANQGSEA, per germline. Trimming took 3 bases from V and 0 from J, leaving 12 bases between them. The CDR3: CSVDGGKSSYNEQFF. The CDR3 region has the DNA TGCAGCGTTGATGGCGGCAAAAGCTCCTACAATGAGCAGTTCTTC.

The chain employs TRBV14 and TRBJ2-7; D is ambiguous. Trimming removed 5 bases at V and 0 bases at J, with 14 bases between. The length of the CDR3 is 15 residues. The germline V gene encodes CDR1 SGHDN and CDR2 FVKESK. The CDR3 protein is CASSLPGLSSYEQYF. The CDR3 nucleotides are TGTGCCAGCAGCTTACCCGGGCTAAGCTCCTACGAGCAGTACTTC.

The V call is TRBV5-4, the J call TRBJ2-2; 8 bases line up with TRBD2. V shed 0 bases and J 4 bases; nucleotides not matched to a gene: 14. There are 19 residues in the CDR3. Germline-derived CDR1 and CDR2 are SGHNT and YYREEE (reference sequence). The CDR3 nucleotides read TGTGCCAGCAGCTTGGGTCCCCTTGTACGGACTAGCCCCACCGGGGAGCTGTTTTTT. This sequence encodes CASSLGPLVRTSPTGELFF. Full variable domain (remainder filled in from reference TRBV5-4 and TRBJ2-2): ETGVTQSPTHLIKTRGQQVTLRCSSQSGHNTVSWYQQALGQGPQFIFQYYREEENGRGNFPPRFSGLQFPNYSSELNVNALELDDSALYLCASSLGPLVRTSPTGELFFGEGSRLTVL.

In its sample, this clonotype was seen once. This chain joins TRBV30 and TRBJ2-7; possibly TRBD1 for D (6 bases). Germline CDR1 and CDR2: GTSNPN and SVGIG (reference sequence). V dropped 2 bases and J dropped 1 base, with 12 bases sitting between them. The CDR3 is 14 amino acids. CDR3 protein: CAWSTDSTSYEQYF. Here the CDR3 DNA reads TGTGCCTGGAGTACGGACAGTACTTCCTACGAGCAGTACTTC.

The chain joins TRBV19 to TRBJ2-7, with D uncertain. This CDR3 has 13 residues. Germline loops: CDR1 LNHDA, CDR2 SQIVND (reference sequence). V was cut by 3 bases and J by 0 bases, with 6 bases left in between. CDR3: CASSITYSYEQYF. The CDR3 nucleotides read TGTGCCAGTAGTATCACATACTCCTACGAGCAGTACTTC. Based on the CDR3 plus reference TRBV19 and TRBJ2-7, the full variable domain is DGGITQSPKYLFRKEGQNVTLSCEQNLNHDAMYWYRQDPGQGLRLIYYSQIVNDFQKGDIAEGYSVSREKKESFPLTVTSAQKNPTAFYLCASSITYSYEQYFGPGTRLTVT.

The V call is TRBV30, the J call TRBJ1-4; D is undetermined. The germline V gene encodes CDR1 GTSNPN and CDR2 SVGIG (reference sequence). This CDR3 comprises 13 residues. The germline V and J ends were trimmed by 1 base and 3 bases, with 6 bases remaining between them. The CDR3 nucleotides read TGTGCCTGGAGTGCAGCTTCTAATGAAAAACTGTTTTTT. Encoded protein: CAWSAASNEKLFF.

This sequence joins TRBV19 and TRBJ2-5, with a weak D call TRBD1 (5 bases). The CDR3 length is 15 residues. Looked up from germline, CDR1 is LNHDA and CDR2 is SQIVND (reference sequence). V lost 6 bases to trimming and J lost 3 bases, with 17 bases between them. CDR3 in amino acids: CASSDPSTGEETQYF. The CDR3 DNA is TGTGCCAGTAGCGACCCCTCTACAGGAGAAGAGACCCAGTACTTC.

The gene calls are TRBV18 and TRBJ2-5; D uncertain. Germline V gives CDR1 KGHSH, CDR2 LQKENI. V dropped 2 bases and J dropped 2 bases, with 3 bases sitting between them. This CDR3 contains 12 residues. The DNA of the CDR3 is TGTGCCAGCTCACCAGGGCAAGAGACCCAGTACTTC. This codes for CASSPGQETQYF.

V gene TRBV25-1 combines with J gene TRBJ1-2, with a possible D match to TRBD1 (5 bases). V shed 7 bases and J shed 6 bases, with 15 bases lying between them. The CDR3 totals 13 residues. Germline CDR1 and CDR2: MGHDK and SYGVNS. DNA for the CDR3: TGTGCCAGCACCGGGGGGTCCCTAAATGGCTACACCTTC. It specifies CASTGGSLNGYTF.

This chain joins TRBV15 and TRBJ2-1; D perhaps matches TRBD1 (5 bases). With 1 base removed from V and 0 bases from J, the gap between germline ends came to 19 bases. The V gene's germline CDR1 is LNHNV and CDR2 YYDKDF (reference sequence). This CDR3 has 19 amino acids. CDR3 DNA sequence: TGTGCCACCAGCAGAGGAGGATGGACACGGTCGAGCTCCTACAATGAGCAGTTCTTC. Its protein is CATSRGGWTRSSSYNEQFF.

The V and J genes are TRBV19 and TRBJ2-7; D may be TRBD2 (6 bases). Trimming cost V 8 bases and J 3 bases, with 11 bases left between them. Germline lookup yields CDR1 LNHDA and CDR2 SQIVND (reference sequence). The CDR3 runs 12 residues. The CDR3 sequence is CASGSGVYEQYF. CDR3 sequence (DNA): TGTGCCAGTGGGTCGGGAGTCTACGAGCAGTACTTC.

This chain connects TRBV9 to TRBJ2-2, with D maybe TRBD1 (6 bases). The V end was cut by 0 bases, the J end by 8 bases, with 11 bases between. The germline V gene has CDR1 SGDLS and CDR2 YYNGEE. The CDR3 is 14 amino acids. CDR3 in DNA: TGTGCCAGCAGCGTAGCAAACAGGGAAGGGGAGCTGTTTTTT. Residues: CASSVANREGELFF.

The chain joins TRBV30 to TRBJ1-3; the D is unclear. The CDR3 is made up of 15 amino acids. Germline values: CDR1 GTSNPN, CDR2 SVGIG (reference sequence). V lost 5 bases and J lost 0, with 14 bases in between. As DNA, the CDR3 is TGTGCCTGGGCCCTGGGTTGGCACTCTGGAAACACCATATATTTT. As protein: CAWALGWHSGNTIYF.

This chain links TRBV6-5 with TRBJ1-1; D might be TRBD1 (5 bases). In germline, CDR1 is MNHEY, CDR2 SVGAGI. Trimming took 2 bases from V and 3 from J, leaving 10 bases between them. This CDR3 has 14 residues. CDR3 sequence reads: CASSYLRGDTEAFF. The CDR3 DNA reads TGTGCCAGCAGTTACCTCCGAGGGGACACTGAAGCTTTCTTT.

The V call is TRBV6-5, the J call TRBJ2-5; 7 bases fit TRBD1. Germline CDR1 reads MNHEY; CDR2 reads SVGAGI. V shed 5 bases, J shed 3 bases, and the junction held 9 bases outside the gene matches. The CDR3 covers 15 residues. Here the CDR3 DNA reads TGTGCCAGCAGTCCCGACAGGGCAGAAGAAGAGACCCAGTACTTC. It encodes CASSPDRAEEETQYF.

V and J are TRBV27 and TRBJ1-1; the D gene is possibly TRBD1 (5 bases). Trimming pared 6 bases from V and 3 bases from J, leaving 17 bases between. Germline V gene lookup returns CDR1 MNHEY and CDR2 SMNVEV (reference sequence). The CDR3 loop spans 15 amino acids. The CDR3 coding sequence is TGTGCCAGCAGACTGAATGGGGGTGGGGACACTGAAGCTTTCTTT. Translation: CASRLNGGGDTEAFF.

This chain links TRBV5-1 with TRBJ1-1; D not resolved. V was cut by 2 bases and J by 1 base, with 6 bases left in between. The CDR3 spans 13 residues. Germline assignment: CDR1 SGHRS and CDR2 YFSETQ. The CDR3 spells CASSFFWNTEAFF. CDR3 DNA: TGCGCCAGCAGCTTTTTTTGGAACACTGAAGCTTTCTTT. The whole variable domain, filled in from reference TRBV5-1 and TRBJ1-1, reads KAGVTQTPRYLIKTRGQQVTLSCSPISGHRSVSWYQQTPGQGLQFLFEYFSETQRNKGNFPGRFSGRQFSNSRSEMNVSTLELGDSALYLCASSFFWNTEAFFGQGTRLTVV.

The chain recombines TRBV10-3 with TRBJ1-5, with D hard to call. The CDR3 runs 13 residues. Germline lookup yields CDR1 ENHRY and CDR2 SYGVKD. V was trimmed by 8 bases and J by 0 bases, leaving 8 bases between them. The CDR3 loop is CAIAEYSNQPQHF. The CDR3 nucleotides are TGTGCCATCGCCGAGTATAGCAATCAGCCCCAGCATTTT.

The sample holds one count of this clonotype. This sequence joins TRBV12-3 or TRBV12-4 and TRBJ1-2, with TRBD1 identical over 7 bases. The CDR3 has 14 amino acids. The J segment lost 6 bases and the V segment lost 6 bases, leaving 10 bases of the junction unmatched. For the CDR3, the DNA is TGTGCCAGCAGGCCAACAGACAGGGTGCATGGCTACACCTTC. Encoded protein: CASRPTDRVHGYTF.

Comment on this clonotype: Germline is not matched at one junction end, which may reflect a read error. The V gene is TRBV11-2, the J gene TRBJ2-2, with TRBD1 matching over 7 bases. CDR1 is SGHAT, CDR2 FQNNGV, per germline. CDR3 length equals 14 residues. CDR3 region: CASSRRGNTGDLFF. The DNA for the CDR3 is TGTGCCAGCAGCCGCAGGGGGAACACCGGGGATCTGTTTTTT.

This chain links TRBV4-3 with TRBJ2-1, with D perhaps given as TRBD1 or TRBD2 (5 bases each). Per the germline V gene, CDR1 is LGHNA and CDR2 is YSLEER. The CDR3 spans 16 residues. Trimming took off 1 base at V and 3 bases at J, with 13 bases between the two ends. CDR3 DNA: TGCGCCAGCAGCCAAGGGGGCGGGCTGCACTACAATGAGCAGTTCTTC. It encodes CASSQGGGLHYNEQFF.

This clonotype was recorded only once. The chain uses TRBV11-2 and TRBJ2-3; 7 positions agree with TRBD1. After removal of 1 base from V and 4 bases from J, the junction contained 8 bases not matched to a gene. Per the germline V gene, CDR1 is SGHAT and CDR2 is FQNNGV. This CDR3 is built from 16 residues. CDR3: CASSLVGGGPADTQYF. CDR3 sequence (DNA): TGTGCCAGCAGCTTAGTAGGGGGCGGGCCGGCAGATACGCAGTATTTT. Full variable domain (rest looked up from reference TRBV11-2 and TRBJ2-3): EAGVAQSPRYKIIEKRQSVAFWCNPISGHATLYWYQQILGQGPKLLIQFQNNGVVDDSQLPKDRFSAERLKGVDSTLKIQPAKLEDSAVYLCASSLVGGGPADTQYFGPGTRLTVL.